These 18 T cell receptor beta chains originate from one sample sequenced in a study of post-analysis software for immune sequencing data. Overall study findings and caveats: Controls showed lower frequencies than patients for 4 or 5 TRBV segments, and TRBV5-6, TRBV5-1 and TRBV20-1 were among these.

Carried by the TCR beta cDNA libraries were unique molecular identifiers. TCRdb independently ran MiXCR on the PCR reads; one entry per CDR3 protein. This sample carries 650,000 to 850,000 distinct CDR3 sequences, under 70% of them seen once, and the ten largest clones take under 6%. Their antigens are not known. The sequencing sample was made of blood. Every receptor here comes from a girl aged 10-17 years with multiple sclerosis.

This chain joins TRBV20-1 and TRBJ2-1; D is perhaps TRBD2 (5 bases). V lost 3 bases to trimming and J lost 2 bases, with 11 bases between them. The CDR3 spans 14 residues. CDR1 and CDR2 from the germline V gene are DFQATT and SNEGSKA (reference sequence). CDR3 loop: CSARESGPYNEQFF. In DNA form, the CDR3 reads TGCAGTGCTAGGGAAAGCGGACCCTACAATGAGCAGTTCTTC.

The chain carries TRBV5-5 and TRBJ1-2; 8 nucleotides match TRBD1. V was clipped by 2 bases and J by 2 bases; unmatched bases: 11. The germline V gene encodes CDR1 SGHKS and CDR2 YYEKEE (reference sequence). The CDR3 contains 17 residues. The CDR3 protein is CASSFLFKQGANYGYTF. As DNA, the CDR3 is TGTGCCAGCAGCTTTCTATTCAAGCAGGGGGCGAACTATGGCTACACCTTC.

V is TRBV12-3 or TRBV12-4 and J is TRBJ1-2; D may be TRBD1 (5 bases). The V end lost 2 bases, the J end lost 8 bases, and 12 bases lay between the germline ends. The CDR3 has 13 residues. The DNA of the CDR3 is TGTGCCAGCAGTTTATCCCAGGGTGGAGGCTACACCTTC. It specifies CASSLSQGGGYTF.

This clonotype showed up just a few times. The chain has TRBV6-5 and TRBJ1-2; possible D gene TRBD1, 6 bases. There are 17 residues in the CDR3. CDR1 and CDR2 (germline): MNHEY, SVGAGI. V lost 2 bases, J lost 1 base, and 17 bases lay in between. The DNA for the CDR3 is TGTGCCAGCAGTTACCCGCTGCAGGGGCAGAGTAACTATGGCTACACCTTC. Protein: CASSYPLQGQSNYGYTF.

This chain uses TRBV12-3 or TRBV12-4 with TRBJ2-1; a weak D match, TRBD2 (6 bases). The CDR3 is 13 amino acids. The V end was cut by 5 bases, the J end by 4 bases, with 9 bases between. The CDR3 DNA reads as TGTGCCAGCAGTGGGGGGAGGTACAATGAGCAGTTCTTC. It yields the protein CASSGGRYNEQFF.

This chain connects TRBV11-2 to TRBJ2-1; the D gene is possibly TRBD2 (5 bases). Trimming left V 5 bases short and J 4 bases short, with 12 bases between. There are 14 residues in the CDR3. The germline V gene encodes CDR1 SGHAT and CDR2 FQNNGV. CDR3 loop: CASSDGIKYNEQFF. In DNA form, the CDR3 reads TGTGCCAGCAGCGACGGGATAAAGTACAATGAGCAGTTCTTC.

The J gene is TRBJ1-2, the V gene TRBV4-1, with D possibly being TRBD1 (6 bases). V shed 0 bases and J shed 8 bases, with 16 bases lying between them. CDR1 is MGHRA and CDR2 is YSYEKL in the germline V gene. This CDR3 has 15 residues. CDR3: CASSQEAGQQGGYTF. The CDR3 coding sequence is TGCGCCAGCAGCCAAGAAGCCGGACAGCAGGGGGGCTACACCTTC.

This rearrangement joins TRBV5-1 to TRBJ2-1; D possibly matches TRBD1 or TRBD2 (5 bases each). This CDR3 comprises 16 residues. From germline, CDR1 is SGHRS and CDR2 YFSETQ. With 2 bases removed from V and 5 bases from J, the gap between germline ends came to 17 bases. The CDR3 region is CASSFQGPPGHNEQFF. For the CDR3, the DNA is TGCGCCAGCAGCTTTCAGGGCCCTCCGGGGCACAATGAGCAGTTCTTC.

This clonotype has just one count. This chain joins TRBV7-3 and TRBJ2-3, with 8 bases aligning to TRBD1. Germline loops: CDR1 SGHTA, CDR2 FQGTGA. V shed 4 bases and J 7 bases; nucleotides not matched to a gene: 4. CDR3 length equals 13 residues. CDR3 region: CASSSQGAYTQYF. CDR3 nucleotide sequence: TGTGCCAGCAGCTCCCAGGGGGCGTATACGCAGTATTTT.

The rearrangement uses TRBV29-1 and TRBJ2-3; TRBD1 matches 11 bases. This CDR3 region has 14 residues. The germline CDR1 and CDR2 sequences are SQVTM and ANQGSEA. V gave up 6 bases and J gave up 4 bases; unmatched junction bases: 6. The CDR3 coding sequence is TGCAGCGTACAAAGGACAGGGGGCCCAGATACGCAGTATTTT. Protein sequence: CSVQRTGGPDTQYF.

CDR3 DNA sequence: TGCGCCAGCAACCCCACGGGACAGACCACAGATACGCAGTATTTT. This codes for CASNPTGQTTDTQYF. The rearrangement links TRBV5-1 to TRBJ2-3; 7 bases line up with TRBD1. The CDR3 has 15 amino acids. V lost 6 bases, J lost 2 bases, and 9 bases stayed unmatched. The germline V gene encodes CDR1 SGHRS and CDR2 YFSETQ.

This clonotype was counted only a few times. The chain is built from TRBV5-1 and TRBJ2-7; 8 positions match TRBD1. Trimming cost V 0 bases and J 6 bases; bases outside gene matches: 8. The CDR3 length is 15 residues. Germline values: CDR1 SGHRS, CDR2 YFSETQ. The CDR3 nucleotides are TGCGCCAGCAGCTTGGCAGGGGGCGGTTACGGCGAGCAGTACTTC. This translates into CASSLAGGGYGEQYF.

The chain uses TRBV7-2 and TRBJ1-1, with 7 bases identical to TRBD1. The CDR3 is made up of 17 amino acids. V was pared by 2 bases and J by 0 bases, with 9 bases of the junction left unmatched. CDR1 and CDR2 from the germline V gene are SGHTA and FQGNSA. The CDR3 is CASSLRGGGSMNTEAFF. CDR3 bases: TGTGCCAGCAGCTTACGAGGAGGGGGCTCGATGAACACTGAAGCTTTCTTT.

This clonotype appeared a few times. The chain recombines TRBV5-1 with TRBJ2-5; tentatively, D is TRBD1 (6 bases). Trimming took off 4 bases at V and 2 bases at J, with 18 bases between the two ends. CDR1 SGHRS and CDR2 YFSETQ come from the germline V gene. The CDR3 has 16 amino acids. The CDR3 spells CASSIAFRQVQETQYF. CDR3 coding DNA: TGCGCCAGCAGCATAGCCTTTCGACAGGTGCAAGAGACCCAGTACTTC.

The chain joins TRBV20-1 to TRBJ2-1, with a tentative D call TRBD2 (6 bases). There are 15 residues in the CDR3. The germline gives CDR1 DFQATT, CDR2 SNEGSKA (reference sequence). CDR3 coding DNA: TGCAGCCCTTCGACGGGGCAGGGAGGATTCAATGAGCAGTTCTTC. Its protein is CSPSTGQGGFNEQFF.

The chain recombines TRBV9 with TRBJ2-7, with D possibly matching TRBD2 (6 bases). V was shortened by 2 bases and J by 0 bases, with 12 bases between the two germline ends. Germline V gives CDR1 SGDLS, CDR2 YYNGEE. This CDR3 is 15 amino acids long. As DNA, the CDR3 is TGTGCCAGCAGCGTGACAGCGGGTATCTCCTACGAGCAGTACTTC. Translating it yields CASSVTAGISYEQYF. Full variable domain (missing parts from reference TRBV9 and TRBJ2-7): DSGVTQTPKHLITATGQRVTLRCSPRSGDLSVYWYQQSLDQGLQFLIQYYNGEERAKGNILERFSAQQFPDLHSELNLSSLELGDSALYFCASSVTAGISYEQYFGPGTRLTVT.

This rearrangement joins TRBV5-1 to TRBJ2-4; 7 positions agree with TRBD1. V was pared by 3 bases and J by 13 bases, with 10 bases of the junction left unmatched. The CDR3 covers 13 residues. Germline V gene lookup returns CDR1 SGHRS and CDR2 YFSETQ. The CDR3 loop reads CASSSPTGIEQYF. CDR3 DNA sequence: TGCGCCAGCAGCTCACCGACAGGGATTGAGCAGTACTTC.

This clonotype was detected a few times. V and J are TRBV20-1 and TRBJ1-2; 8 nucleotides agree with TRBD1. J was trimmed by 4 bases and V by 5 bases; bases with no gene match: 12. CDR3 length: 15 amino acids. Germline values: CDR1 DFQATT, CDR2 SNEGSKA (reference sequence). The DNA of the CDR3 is TGCAGTGCTCACGTACCCTCAGGGGGCGGCTATGGCTACACCTTC. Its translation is CSAHVPSGGGYGYTF.